Listed below are T cell receptor beta chains from one sample, sequenced in a study of cytomegalovirus exposure and HLA in healthy donors. Assay: immunoSEQ multiplex PCR; the TCRdb copy retains only in-frame clones and omits some. Of roughly 180,000 clones listed, over 80% are singletons. The sequenced sample was PBMCs. These TCRs come from a boy aged 2 to 9 in good health and CMV-seronegative. Each CDR3 is given with its conserved first and last residue. A D gene is named only where the DNA matches it firmly. Expanded clones get a size class; other rows say once, few or many, or leave the size out.

TRBD2,TRBJ2-5,TRBV28,.,TGTGCCAGCGGCCTGACTAGCGGGGGCCAAGAGACCCAGTACTTC,CASGLTSGGQETQYF
.,TRBJ1-2,TRBV29-1,once,TGCAGCCTATCGGACACCGTTAACTATGGCTACACCTTC,CSLSDTVNYGYTF
.,TRBJ2-3,TRBV9,.,TGTGCCAGCAGCGTAGACCCAAGCCCGTCCCCCACAGATACGCAGTATTTT,CASSVDPSPSPTDTQYF
TRBD1,TRBJ2-7,TRBV4-3,.,TGCGCCAGCAGCCAAAGCAGGGGGAACTACGAGCAGTACTTC,CASSQSRGNYEQYF
TRBD2,TRBJ2-1,TRBV27,.,TGTGCCAGCAGTCCCCGGAGGGATCTGGGGGGGAATGAGCAGTTCTTC,CASSPRRDLGGNEQFF
.,TRBJ1-1,TRBV11-1,.,TGTGCCAGCAGTACCACAGCGAACACTGAAGCTTTCTTT,CASSTTANTEAFF
TRBD1,TRBJ1-1,TRBV9,.,TGTGCCAGCAGCTCCGGACAGGGGGCTTGGGACACTGAAGCTTTCTTT,CASSSGQGAWDTEAFF
.,TRBJ1-1,TRBV7-9,.,TGTGCCAGCAGCTCACACGGGGGGACTGAAGCTTTCTTT,CASSSHGGTEAFF
.,TRBJ1-5,TRBV28,.,TGTGCCAGCAGTTTATTTGGTGCCGGTCAGCCCCAGCATTTT,CASSLFGAGQPQHF
.,TRBJ2-7,TRBV6-5,.,TGTGCCAGCAGTTACGAAGGGGTGTCCGAGCAGTACTTC,CASSYEGVSEQYF
TRBD1,TRBJ1-2,TRBV27,.,TGTGCCAGCAGTTTATGGGGACAGGGGGCGAGCGGCTACACCTTC,CASSLWGQGASGYTF
.,TRBJ2-3,TRBV7-3,.,TGTGCCAGCAGCCCTGGCGGGACAGATACGCAGTATTTT,CASSPGGTDTQYF
TRBD2,TRBJ2-5,TRBV6-1,.,TGTGCCAGCAGTGGCCGGGGCGGGGGGGCTCAAGAGACCCAGTACTTC,CASSGRGGGAQETQYF
.,TRBJ1-5,TRBV28,.,TGTGCCAGCAGTACTTCAAGCAATCAGCCCCAGCATTTT,CASSTSSNQPQHF
TRBD2,TRBJ2-1,TRBV4-3,.,TGCGCCAGCAGCTCTCGCCCGGGGGGGGCTTACAATGAGCAGTTCTTC,CASSSRPGGAYNEQFF
.,TRBJ2-7,TRBV11-1,.,TGTGCCAGCAGCTTAGCGATCCCAACAGATTACGAGCAGTACTTC,CASSLAIPTDYEQYF
.,TRBJ1-2,TRBV4-3,.,TGCGCCAGCAGCCAAGCCCCAGGGGACAACTATGGCTACACCTTC,CASSQAPGDNYGYTF
.,TRBJ1-1,TRBV5-1,.,TGCGCCAGCAGCTTGGCGGAGAGCGCGAACACTGAAGCTTTCTTT,CASSLAESANTEAFF
.,TRBJ2-1,TRBV11-2,.,TGTGCCAGCAGCTTGAGGGCTTCGGATGAGCAGTTCTTC,CASSLRASDEQFF
.,TRBJ1-1,TRBV9,.,TGTGCCAGCAGCGTAGAGGGACTCACTGAAGCTTTCTTT,CASSVEGLTEAFF
TRBD2,TRBJ2-5,TRBV4-2,.,TGTGCCAGCAGCCAAGGATCCGAGCGGGAGTTGGAGACCCAGTACTTC,CASSQGSERELETQYF
.,TRBJ1-4,TRBV7-2,.,TGTGCCAGCAGCTCTGCAACTAATGAAAAACTGTTTTTT,CASSSATNEKLFF
TRBD2,TRBJ2-2,TRBV5-1,.,TGCGCCAGCAGCTTGGGGCTAGCGGGTAACACCGGGGAGCTGTTTTTT,CASSLGLAGNTGELFF
.,TRBJ1-2,TRBV9,.,TGTGCCAGCAGCCACTCGGGGAGAAAACAATCGCCTGACTATGGCTACACCTTC,CASSHSGRKQSPDYGYTF
.,TRBJ1-2,TRBV9,.,TGTGCCAGCAGCGTGGCGACAGACAACTATGGCTACACCTTC,CASSVATDNYGYTF
.,TRBJ1-4,TRBV29-1,.,TGCAGCGTTGCTACTCGACAGGCGCAAAAACTGTTTTTT,CSVATRQAQKLFF
TRBD2,TRBJ2-3,TRBV5-4,.,TGTGCCAGCAGCTGGGGGGGTGGGGTACCAGATACGCAGTATTTT,CASSWGGGVPDTQYF
.,TRBJ1-2,TRBV5-1,.,TGCGCCAGCAGCTACGACCCACAGGGCTTGGGGGGCTACACCTTC,CASSYDPQGLGGYTF
.,TRBJ2-5,TRBV11-3,.,TGTGCCAGCAGCTCCCGGGACAACACTGAGCAGTACTTC,CASSSRDNTEQYF
.,TRBJ2-1,TRBV7-6,.,TGTGCCAGCAGCCGAAGCACCGGGACACACACTAATGAGCAGTTCTTC,CASSRSTGTHTNEQFF
.,TRBJ2-5,TRBV9,.,TGTGCCAGCAGCGTACATTTCTCAGGGGCGCGAGAGACCCAGTACTTC,CASSVHFSGARETQYF
TRBD2,TRBJ2-1,TRBV14,.,TGTGCCAGCAGCCAAGCCGCCGGGACTAGCGGGAGGGCCTACAATGAGCAGTTCTTC,CASSQAAGTSGRAYNEQFF
.,TRBJ1-2,TRBV30,.,TGTGCCTGGAATCATCGAGGTAACTATGGCTACACCTTC,CAWNHRGNYGYTF
.,TRBJ1-5,TRBV28,.,TGTGCCAGCAGTTTAGGCGGGGCCTTTCAGCCCCAGCATTTT,CASSLGGAFQPQHF
.,TRBJ1-1,TRBV6-5,.,TGTGCCAGCAGTTCCTTGAGTCCTTCGGCTGAAGCTTTCTTT,CASSSLSPSAEAFF
TRBD1,TRBJ1-1,TRBV4-1,.,TGCGCCAGCAGCCAAGGACAGGGGTACGGGAAAAACACTGAAGCTTTCTTT,CASSQGQGYGKNTEAFF
TRBD2,TRBJ2-1,TRBV7-2,.,TGTGCCAGCAGCTCGTTTAGCGGGACGGTGTCCAATGAGCAGTTCTTC,CASSSFSGTVSNEQFF
.,TRBJ2-3,TRBV10-1,.,TGCGCCAGCAGTGAGGGGGGCTACACAGATACGCAGTATTTT,CASSEGGYTDTQYF
.,TRBJ2-3,TRBV11-3,.,TGTGCCAGCAGCTTAGGCCTAGCGACCACGCAGTATTTT,CASSLGLATTQYF
TRBD2,TRBJ2-7,TRBV30,few,TGTGCCTGGAGTGGGCTAGCGGGAGTCTACGAGCAGTACTTC,CAWSGLAGVYEQYF
.,TRBJ2-1,TRBV2,.,TGTGCCAGCAGTGAAGGAGGGTCTAGCGTGGGGGAGCAGTTCTTC,CASSEGGSSVGEQFF
TRBD2,TRBJ2-5,TRBV13,few,TGTGCCAGCAGCTTAAGACTAGCGGCGAACCAAGAGACCCAGTACTTC,CASSLRLAANQETQYF
TRBD2,TRBJ2-1,TRBV27,.,TGTGCCAGCAGTTTAGCGGGAGGGCCGGGCGAGCAGTTCTTC,CASSLAGGPGEQFF
.,TRBJ1-5,TRBV6-6,.,TGTGCCAGCAGACCCAGACAGGCGTATCAGCCCCAGCATTTT,CASRPRQAYQPQHF
.,TRBJ1-2,TRBV7-9,few,TGTGCCAGCAGAGCCCTGCCCCACGGCTACACCTTC,CASRALPHGYTF
.,TRBJ1-2,TRBV15,.,TGTGCCACCAGCAGAAGTTTAGCAGGGTTGGCCTATGGCTACACCTTC,CATSRSLAGLAYGYTF
.,TRBJ1-1,TRBV2,.,TGTGCCAGCAGTAGCCAGGGCGGGAACACTGAAGCTTTCTTT,CASSSQGGNTEAFF
.,TRBJ2-3,TRBV5-6,.,TGTGCCAGCAGCTTTTTCCAAGGGGCCCCTCCAGATACGCAGTATTTT,CASSFFQGAPPDTQYF
.,TRBJ1-4,TRBV7-8,few,TGTGCCAGCAGCTTAGCATCGGGTGCAGGGTTCGTAAAACTGTTTTTT,CASSLASGAGFVKLFF
.,TRBJ1-1,TRBV18,.,TGTGCCAGCTCACCGGGCAGAGTAGAAGCTTTCTTT,CASSPGRVEAFF
TRBD1,TRBJ1-5,TRBV6-1,few,TGTGCCAGCAGTGAAGGCCGTCCAGGGGGCGTGGGTCAGCCCCAGCATTTT,CASSEGRPGGVGQPQHF
TRBD1,TRBJ2-1,TRBV6-5,.,TGTGCCAGCAGCCGTGACAGGGATGAGCAGTTCTTC,CASSRDRDEQFF
TRBD1,TRBJ2-7,TRBV27,.,TGTGCCAGCAGTTCCGGGGGACAGGGGGCGAACGAGCAGTACTTC,CASSSGGQGANEQYF